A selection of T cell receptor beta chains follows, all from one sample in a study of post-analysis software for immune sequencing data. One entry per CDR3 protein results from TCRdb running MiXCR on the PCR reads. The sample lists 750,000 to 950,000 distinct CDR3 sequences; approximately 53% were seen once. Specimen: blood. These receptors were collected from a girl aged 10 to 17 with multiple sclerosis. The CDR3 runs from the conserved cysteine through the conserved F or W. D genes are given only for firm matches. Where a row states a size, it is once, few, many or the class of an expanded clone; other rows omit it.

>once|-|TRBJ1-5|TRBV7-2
TGTGCCAGCAGCTTATTTTCGGCGATGGGGGCCAAGGGTCAGCCCCAGCATTTT
CASSLFSAMGAKGQPQHF
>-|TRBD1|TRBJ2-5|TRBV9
TGTGCCAGCAGCGTAGATTTATTGACAGGGGGCTGGGAGACCCAGTACTTC
CASSVDLLTGGWETQYF
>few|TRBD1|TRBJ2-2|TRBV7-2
TGTGCCAGCAGGGTTGCAGGGACAGGGGGTCTCGGGGAGCTGTTTTTT
CASRVAGTGGLGELFF
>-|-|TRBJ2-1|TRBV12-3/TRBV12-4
TGTGCCAGCAGGGAATCACAGAGCTCCTACAATGAGCAGTTCTTC
CASRESQSSYNEQFF
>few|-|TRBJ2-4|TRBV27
TGTGCCAGCAGTTTAAATGGTCAGGGCAACATTCAGTACTTC
CASSLNGQGNIQYF
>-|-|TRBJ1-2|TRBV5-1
TGCGCCAGCAGCCCGGGCCTGACAGTCGGACGGTTTGGGGATGGCTACACCTTC
CASSPGLTVGRFGDGYTF
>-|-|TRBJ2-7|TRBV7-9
TGTGCCAGCAGCCCCTCGACTAGCTCCTACGAGCAGTACTTC
CASSPSTSSYEQYF
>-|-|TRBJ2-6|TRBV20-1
TGCAGTGCTAGACCCGGGGGGCGGGCTATTCCCAACGTCCTGACTTTC
CSARPGGRAIPNVLTF
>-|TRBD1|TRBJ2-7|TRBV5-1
TGCGCCAGCAGCTTGGACGGGACAGCTATCTACGAGCAGTACTTC
CASSLDGTAIYEQYF
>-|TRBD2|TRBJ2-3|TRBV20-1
TGCAGTGCTACACTAGCGGCTAACCCCTTTGGAACAGATACGCAGTATTTT
CSATLAANPFGTDTQYF
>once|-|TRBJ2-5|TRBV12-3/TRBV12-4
TGTGCCAGCACCCTTAAGATGGCGGAGGCATACAATGAGCAGTACTTC
CASTLKMAEAYNEQYF
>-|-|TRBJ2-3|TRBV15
TGTGGCTCAAGCGGCGGTAGGGACTCGCAATACACAGATACGCAGTATTTT
CGSSGGRDSQYTDTQYF
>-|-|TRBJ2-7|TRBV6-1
TGTGCCACCAAGAAGGTAGGGACGGCTGTCGAGCAGTACTTC
CATKKVGTAVEQYF
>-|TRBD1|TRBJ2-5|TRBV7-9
TGTGCCAGCAGCCGTCGGACAGGGCGCGGAGAGACCCAGTACTTC
CASSRRTGRGETQYF
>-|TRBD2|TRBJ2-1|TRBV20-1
TGCAGTGCTGTTCGAGCGGGAGGGAGGAATGAGCAGTTCTTC
CSAVRAGGRNEQFF
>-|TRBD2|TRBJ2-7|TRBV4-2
TGTGCCAGCAGCCAAGGAGTTAGCGGGAATTCATACTACGAGCAGTACTTC
CASSQGVSGNSYYEQYF
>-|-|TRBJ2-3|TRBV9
TGTGCCAGCAGCGTAATGACTACTCACACAGATACGCAGTATTTT
CASSVMTTHTDTQYF
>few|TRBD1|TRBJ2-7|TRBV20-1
TGCAGTGCTGGAGTCGGGACAGGCCTCTACGAGCAGTACTTC
CSAGVGTGLYEQYF
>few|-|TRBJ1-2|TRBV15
TGTGCCACCAGCAGAGATTCGGCTACGACCAACTATGGCTACACCTTC
CATSRDSATTNYGYTF
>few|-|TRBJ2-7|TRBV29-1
TGCAGCGCTGGGATTGGGACTGATAACTACGAGCAGTACTTC
CSAGIGTDNYEQYF
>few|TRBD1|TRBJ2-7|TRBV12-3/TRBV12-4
TGTGCCAGCAGCGCGGGACAGGTTCTATCCTACGAGCAGTACTTC
CASSAGQVLSYEQYF
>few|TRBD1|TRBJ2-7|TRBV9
TGTGCCAGCAGCGGGACAGGGGGCTCCTACGAGCAGTACTTC
CASSGTGGSYEQYF
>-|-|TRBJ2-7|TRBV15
TGTGCCACCGGGGGGGACAGGTCCCCCTACGAGCAGTACTTC
CATGGDRSPYEQYF
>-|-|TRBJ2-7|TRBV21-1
TGTGCCAGCAGCAACCCAGGGTTGACCTACGAGCAGTACTTC
CASSNPGLTYEQYF
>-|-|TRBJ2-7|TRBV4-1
TGCGCCGGCAGCCAATCCCCAGGCGAGGACGAGCAGTACTTC
CAGSQSPGEDEQYF
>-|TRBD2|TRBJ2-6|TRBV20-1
TGCAGTGCTGTTAGAAGCGGGACTTTATTCTCTGGGGCCAACGTCCTGACTTTC
CSAVRSGTLFSGANVLTF
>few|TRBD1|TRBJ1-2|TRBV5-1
TGCGCCAGCAGCGGGGGGACAGGCTATGGCTACACCTTC
CASSGGTGYGYTF
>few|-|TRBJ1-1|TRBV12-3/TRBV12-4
TGTGCCAGCAGTTCCCTGCATGAAGCTTTCTTT
CASSSLHEAFF
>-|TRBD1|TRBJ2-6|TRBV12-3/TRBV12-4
TGTGCCAGCAGTGGGGACAGTCAGGTGGTGGGCAACGTCCTGACTTTC
CASSGDSQVVGNVLTF